The rows below give T cell receptor beta chains drawn from one sample of a study of T cells in Graves' hyperthyroidism and ophthalmopathy. TCRdb re-called the multiplex PCR reads through MiXCR, storing one row per CDR3 protein. The sample lists around 600,000 distinct CDR3 sequences, about 14% seen once, with approximately 13% in the top ten. Sequencing was performed on blood. The receptors here all came from a woman between 45 and 65 years old with Graves' ophthalmopathy. The CDR3 runs from the conserved cysteine through the conserved F or W. Each record gives: D gene, V gene, J gene, clone size, CDR3 DNA, CDR3 protein. D genes are given only for firm matches. Clone size is given for some rows only: seen once, a few or many times, or a class if the clone is expanded.

D gene: TRBD2; V gene: TRBV11-2; J gene: TRBJ2-1; clone size: many; CDR3 DNA: TGTGCCAGCAGCTTGTCTACTAGCGGCTACAATGAGCAGTTCTTC; CDR3 protein: CASSLSTSGYNEQFF
D gene: TRBD2; V gene: TRBV28; J gene: TRBJ2-7; clone size: -; CDR3 DNA: TGTGCCAGCAGTCCCGGGACTAGCGGGGCCTCCTACGAGCAGTACTTC; CDR3 protein: CASSPGTSGASYEQYF
D gene: TRBD2; V gene: TRBV28; J gene: TRBJ2-2; clone size: many; CDR3 DNA: TGTGCCAGCAGCTCCCGAGCTAGCGGGAGGGGTAGCGGGGAGCTGTTTTTT; CDR3 protein: CASSSRASGRGSGELFF
D gene: -; V gene: TRBV11-2; J gene: TRBJ2-2; clone size: many; CDR3 DNA: TGTGCCAGCAGCTTAGTGTTATCCACCGGGGAGCTGTTTTTT; CDR3 protein: CASSLVLSTGELFF
D gene: -; V gene: TRBV6-6; J gene: TRBJ2-2; clone size: few; CDR3 DNA: TGTGCCAGCAGTTACTCTACGAAGGGTACCGGGGAGCTGTTTTTT; CDR3 protein: CASSYSTKGTGELFF
D gene: -; V gene: TRBV25-1; J gene: TRBJ2-7; clone size: few; CDR3 DNA: TGTGCCAGCAGTGAAGCCGGGACTGCTGCCGAGCAGTACTTC; CDR3 protein: CASSEAGTAAEQYF
D gene: -; V gene: TRBV12-3/TRBV12-4; J gene: TRBJ2-1; clone size: many; CDR3 DNA: TGTGCCAGCAGTCCCCGGCGGGCCAGGGGACCATACAATGAGCAGTTCTTC; CDR3 protein: CASSPRRARGPYNEQFF
D gene: TRBD2; V gene: TRBV18; J gene: TRBJ2-5; clone size: -; CDR3 DNA: TGTGCCAGCTCACTCAGAGGATCTGGACTAGCCGACTACCAAGAGACCCAGTACTTC; CDR3 protein: CASSLRGSGLADYQETQYF
D gene: TRBD1; V gene: TRBV20-1; J gene: TRBJ1-6; clone size: few; CDR3 DNA: TGCAGTGCTAGACCTTCTTTTGGGACAGGGCCTTCACCCCTCCACTTT; CDR3 protein: CSARPSFGTGPSPLHF
D gene: TRBD1; V gene: TRBV5-8; J gene: TRBJ2-5; clone size: many; CDR3 DNA: TGTGCCAGCAACCGGGACAGCCAAGAGACCCAGTACTTC; CDR3 protein: CASNRDSQETQYF
D gene: TRBD2; V gene: TRBV6-2/TRBV6-3; J gene: TRBJ2-1; clone size: -; CDR3 DNA: TGTGCCATTGGGACTAGCGGGATCAATGAGCAGTTCTTC; CDR3 protein: CAIGTSGINEQFF
D gene: -; V gene: TRBV10-3; J gene: TRBJ2-3; clone size: -; CDR3 DNA: TGTGCCATCAGTGAGGAGACTAGCACAGATACGCAGTATTTT; CDR3 protein: CAISEETSTDTQYF
D gene: -; V gene: TRBV24-1; J gene: TRBJ2-2; clone size: -; CDR3 DNA: TGTGCCACCAGTGATCCGGACTGGATGGCCGGGGAGCTGTTTTTT; CDR3 protein: CATSDPDWMAGELFF
D gene: -; V gene: TRBV7-6; J gene: TRBJ2-7; clone size: few; CDR3 DNA: TGTGCCAGCAGCTTAGCGGGGGGCTGGGAGCAGTACTTC; CDR3 protein: CASSLAGGWEQYF
D gene: -; V gene: TRBV10-3; J gene: TRBJ2-3; clone size: few; CDR3 DNA: TGTGCCACCAAGACGGACAGAGATACGCAGTATTTT; CDR3 protein: CATKTDRDTQYF
D gene: TRBD2; V gene: TRBV5-1; J gene: TRBJ2-2; clone size: -; CDR3 DNA: TGCGCCAGCAGCTTGGTAGCGGGAGTGAACACCGGGGAGCTGTTTTTT; CDR3 protein: CASSLVAGVNTGELFF
D gene: TRBD1; V gene: TRBV28; J gene: TRBJ2-7; clone size: many; CDR3 DNA: TGTGCCAGCAGTGGACAGGGGGTCGCCTCCTACGAGCAGTACTTC; CDR3 protein: CASSGQGVASYEQYF
D gene: TRBD2; V gene: TRBV27; J gene: TRBJ2-7; clone size: many; CDR3 DNA: TGTGCCAGCAGTTTGTGGGGAGCGGGGGACTCCTACGAGCAGTACTTC; CDR3 protein: CASSLWGAGDSYEQYF
D gene: TRBD2; V gene: TRBV7-3; J gene: TRBJ2-3; clone size: -; CDR3 DNA: TGTGCCAGCAGCTTAACAAGCGGGAGGGCCGCAGGAGATACGCAGTATTTT; CDR3 protein: CASSLTSGRAAGDTQYF
D gene: TRBD2; V gene: TRBV12-3/TRBV12-4; J gene: TRBJ2-1; clone size: -; CDR3 DNA: TGTGCCAGCAGTCCCACCGTTGCGGGAGGAGGTGACAATGAGCGGTTCTTC; CDR3 protein: CASSPTVAGGGDNERFF
D gene: TRBD2; V gene: TRBV5-4; J gene: TRBJ2-3; clone size: -; CDR3 DNA: TGTGCCAGCAGCCCCTCCGCGGGAGTGGGAGATACGCAGTATTTT; CDR3 protein: CASSPSAGVGDTQYF
D gene: -; V gene: TRBV20-1; J gene: TRBJ1-1; clone size: -; CDR3 DNA: TGCAGTGCTACCCCGGACAGTCACACTGAAGCTTTCTTT; CDR3 protein: CSATPDSHTEAFF
D gene: -; V gene: TRBV6-1; J gene: TRBJ2-7; clone size: many; CDR3 DNA: TGTGCCAGCAGTTCCCTCAGGACCCCCGGTAACGAGCAGTACTTC; CDR3 protein: CASSSLRTPGNEQYF
D gene: TRBD2; V gene: TRBV9; J gene: TRBJ2-7; clone size: few; CDR3 DNA: TGTGCCAGCAGCGTAGCTGATGGGACTAGCTACGAGCAGTACTTC; CDR3 protein: CASSVADGTSYEQYF
D gene: -; V gene: TRBV20-1; J gene: TRBJ1-1; clone size: many; CDR3 DNA: TGCAGTGCTAGCTTGCCTTCCATGACTAAAGCTTTCTTT; CDR3 protein: CSASLPSMTKAFF
D gene: -; V gene: TRBV7-2; J gene: TRBJ1-1; clone size: many; CDR3 DNA: TGTGCCAGCAGCCCCAAGCTGAAAGCTTTCTTT; CDR3 protein: CASSPKLKAFF
D gene: -; V gene: TRBV6-1; J gene: TRBJ2-3; clone size: many; CDR3 DNA: TGTGCCAGCAGTGAAATTACTGGATCCTTCACAGATACGCAGTATTTT; CDR3 protein: CASSEITGSFTDTQYF